The 32 T cell receptor beta chains below all came from one sample that was sequenced in a study of blood T cells in healthy people across ages. Combining a sample-barcoded 5' primer with a J-beta primer mix, a second PCR ran for roughly 6 to 12 cycles. TCRdb recomputed calls from the 5' RACE reads with MiXCR, one row per CDR3 protein. This table holds 980,000 or so distinct CDR3 sequences, about 48% found once. Specimen: blood. These receptors originate from a man younger than 45 in good health.

The rearrangement uses TRBV20-1 and TRBJ2-3; D is perhaps TRBD1 (7 bases). The CDR3 runs 14 residues. Per germline, CDR1 DFQATT and CDR2 SNEGSKA (reference sequence). The germline V and J ends were trimmed by 5 bases and 0 bases, with 12 bases remaining between them. DNA of the CDR3: TGCAGTGCTCGCGGGACAGCTAGCACAGATACGCAGTATTTT. Translated, it gives CSARGTASTDTQYF.

Points on this clonotype: Sequence at one end of the junction differs from germline and may be a read error. The chain has TRBV4-2 and TRBJ1-6; no firm D call. Germline-derived CDR1 and CDR2 are LGHNA and YNFKEQ. CDR3 length: 17 residues. DNA for the CDR3: TGTGCCAGCAGCCAAGAGCCAGGCCGCTACAATAATCCACCCCTCCACTTT. It encodes CASSQEPGRYNNPPLHF.

Details on this clonotype: One base away lies a much larger clone, so this may be a sequencing read error. The chain is built from TRBV18 and TRBJ1-6; TRBD1 is a possible D gene (5 bases). The CDR3 contains 15 residues. The V end lost 6 bases, the J end lost 7 bases, and 16 bases lay between the germline ends. Germline lookup yields CDR1 KGHSH and CDR2 LQKENI. CDR3 coding DNA: TGTGCCAGCTCCTTACAGGTGACTGGGAATTCACCCCTCCACTTT. This gives the protein CASSLQVTGNSPLHF. Combining the CDR3 with reference TRBV18 and TRBJ1-6 gives the whole variable domain NAGVMQNPRHLVRRRGQEARLRCSPMKGHSHVYWYRQLPEEGLKFMVYLQKENIIDESGMPKERFSAEFPKEGPSILRIQQVVRGDSAAYFCASSLQVTGNSPLHFGNGTRLTVT.

Many counts were recorded for this clonotype. J is TRBJ2-2 and V is TRBV29-1, with D perhaps TRBD2 (6 bases). Germline values: CDR1 SQVTM, CDR2 ANQGSEA. CDR3 length: 17 amino acids. V was pared by 4 bases and J by 0 bases, with 18 bases between. CDR3 nucleotide sequence: TGCAGCGTTGGGGAGGAACGGGGCAGGGCGAACACCGGGGAGCTGTTTTTT. It specifies CSVGEERGRANTGELFF.

This chain links TRBV4-3 with TRBJ2-6, with 7 nucleotides matching TRBD1. Germline CDR1 LGHNA, CDR2 YSLEER. This CDR3 has 17 residues. V lost 3 bases and J lost 0; bases outside the gene matches: 5. CDR3 amino acids: CASSHGTANSGANVLTF. CDR3 nucleotides: TGCGCCAGCAGCCACGGGACAGCAAACTCTGGGGCCAACGTCCTGACTTTC.

This chain connects TRBV7-2 to TRBJ1-6; perhaps TRBD1 as D (5 bases). The V gene's germline CDR1 is SGHTA and CDR2 FQGNSA. The CDR3 consists of 15 residues. V lost 3 bases, J lost 7 bases, and 13 bases lay in between. CDR3: CASSFWRGTNSPLHF. The CDR3 nucleotides are TGTGCCAGCAGCTTTTGGAGGGGCACAAATTCACCCCTCCACTTT.

The rearrangement uses TRBV16 and TRBJ1-6; the D gene is possibly TRBD1 (5 bases). The V gene's germline CDR1 is KGHSY and CDR2 FQNENV. V shed 4 bases and J shed 7 bases, with 17 bases lying between them. The CDR3 consists of 16 residues. The CDR3 coding sequence is TGTGCCAGCAGCCTTATAACCCGGACAAAGAATTCACCCCTCCACTTT. The encoded protein is CASSLITRTKNSPLHF.

The chain carries TRBV11-2 and TRBJ2-1, with 8 bases aligning to TRBD1. The V segment lost 1 base and the J segment 6 bases; nucleotides outside the gene matches: 5. Looked up from germline, CDR1 is SGHAT and CDR2 is FQNNGV. CDR3 size: 15 residues. CDR3 in amino acids: CASSLVVRGRNEQFF. In DNA, the CDR3 is TGTGCCAGCAGCTTAGTAGTCAGGGGGCGCAATGAGCAGTTCTTC.

This clonotype turned up a few times. This chain connects TRBV7-9 to TRBJ2-7; 10 nucleotides agree with TRBD2. The CDR3 extends over 15 amino acids. Trimming at V came to 5 bases and at J to 5 bases, leaving 9 bases not matched to a gene. Germline lookup yields CDR1 SEHNR and CDR2 FQNEAQ (reference sequence). The CDR3 here is CASSRTSGVSHEQYF. CDR3 DNA sequence: TGTGCCAGCAGCCGCACTAGCGGGGTCTCACACGAGCAGTACTTC.

In this sample, this clonotype turned up a few times. This chain links TRBV27 with TRBJ2-3, with TRBD1 matching over 8 bases. There are 17 residues in the CDR3. Germline CDR1 reads MNHEY; CDR2 reads SMNVEV (reference sequence). V dropped 6 bases and J dropped 4; count of bases not matched to a gene: 15. Here the CDR3 DNA reads TGTGCCAGCAGCCTCCTTCTTCGGACAGGGTCTCCAGATACGCAGTATTTT. Amino acids: CASSLLLRTGSPDTQYF.

Of note for this clonotype: A much larger clone differs by one base, so this may be a read error. The genes are TRBV28 and TRBJ2-3, with TRBD2 matching over 7 bases. V gave up 6 bases and J gave up 2 bases; unmatched junction bases: 8. Germline CDR1 reads MDHEN; CDR2 reads SYDVKM. This CDR3 has 15 amino acids. The CDR3 DNA reads TGTGCCAGCAGGGAGGTCCGGGACTACACAGATACGCAGTATTTT. Translating gives CASREVRDYTDTQYF.

The CDR3 here is CASSQLAGSSRDEQFF. CDR3 nucleotide sequence: TGTGCCAGCAGCCAACTTGCCGGGTCTAGTAGGGATGAGCAGTTCTTC. V is TRBV7-6 and J is TRBJ2-1; D not resolved. With 5 bases removed from V and 8 bases from J, the gap between germline ends came to 22 bases. Germline loops: CDR1 SGHVS, CDR2 FNYEAQ. The length of the CDR3 is 16 residues.

The J gene is TRBJ2-2, the V gene TRBV6-2 or TRBV6-3; 11 nucleotides match TRBD2. The trim removed 6 bases at V and 5 bases at J, leaving 8 bases unmatched. This CDR3 is 16 amino acids long. The germline V gene has CDR1 MNHEY and CDR2 SVGEGT. CDR3 nucleotides: TGTGCCAGCAGAGATTCACTAGCGGGAGATACCGGGGAGCTGTTTTTT. Its protein product is CASRDSLAGDTGELFF.

The chain is built from TRBV7-9 and TRBJ2-1, with D perhaps matching TRBD1 or TRBD2 (5 bases each). CDR3 length: 17 amino acids. V was clipped by 5 bases and J by 1 base, with 18 bases between them. Germline values: CDR1 SEHNR, CDR2 FQNEAQ (reference sequence). The CDR3 here is CASSRRPGTRSYNEQFF. In nucleotides, the CDR3 is TGTGCCAGCAGCCGACGACCCGGGACCAGATCCTACAATGAGCAGTTCTTC. Using reference TRBV7-9 and TRBJ2-1 for the parts outside the CDR3, the full variable domain is DTGVSQNPRHKITKRGQNVTFRCDPISEHNRLYWYRQTLGQGPEFLTYFQNEAQLEKSRLLSDRFSAERPKGSFSTLEIQRTEQGDSAMYLCASSRRPGTRSYNEQFFGPGTRLTVL.

V usage is TRBV11-2 and J usage is TRBJ2-5; a possible D gene is TRBD1 (6 bases). The CDR3 consists of 17 residues. Germline V lookup: CDR1 SGHAT, CDR2 FQNNGV. V lost 5 bases and J 1 base, leaving 20 bases between the germline ends. This CDR3 reads CASSLRLAGARQETQYF. The DNA of the CDR3 is TGTGCCAGCAGCCTTCGTCTAGCAGGGGCCCGCCAAGAGACCCAGTACTTC. Full variable domain (remainder filled in from reference TRBV11-2 and TRBJ2-5): EAGVAQSPRYKIIEKRQSVAFWCNPISGHATLYWYQQILGQGPKLLIQFQNNGVVDDSQLPKDRFSAERLKGVDSTLKIQPAKLEDSAVYLCASSLRLAGARQETQYFGPGTRLLVL.

The rearrangement joins TRBV7-6 to TRBJ2-3, with D perhaps given as TRBD1 or TRBD2 (5 bases each). CDR1 is SGHVS, CDR2 FNYEAQ, per germline. CDR3 length: 17 amino acids. Trimming stripped 5 bases from V and 0 bases from J, with 18 bases between. This chain's CDR3 is CASSRESGTLSTDTQYF. The CDR3 region has the DNA TGTGCCAGCAGCCGAGAGTCCGGGACCCTGAGCACAGATACGCAGTATTTT.

The chain recombines TRBV6-6 with TRBJ2-3; D uncertain. V lost 4 bases, J lost 0 bases, and 8 bases lay in between. Germline lookup yields CDR1 MNHNY and CDR2 SVGAGI (reference sequence). This CDR3 contains 14 residues. The CDR3, as DNA: TGTGCCAGCAGTTTTACAGCTAGCACAGATACGCAGTATTTT. Translated, it gives CASSFTASTDTQYF.

The genes are TRBV4-1 and TRBJ1-1, with TRBD1 matching 8 bases. In germline, CDR1 is MGHRA, CDR2 YSYEKL. The CDR3 loop spans 15 amino acids. Losses at the gene ends were 3 bases for V and 5 bases for J; bases not matched to a gene: 8. The CDR3 DNA reads as TGCGCCAGCAGCCATCGGACAGGGAAGCATACTGAAGCTTTCTTT. Protein sequence: CASSHRTGKHTEAFF.

Only a few counts were recorded for this clonotype. The chain links TRBV7-6 to TRBJ2-3; possible D gene TRBD2, 6 bases. Trimming removed 6 bases at V and 2 bases at J, with 12 bases between. CDR3 length: 14 amino acids. Per the germline V gene, CDR1 is SGHVS and CDR2 is FNYEAQ. CDR3 sequence reads: CASSNSGPTDTQYF. CDR3 nucleotides: TGTGCCAGCAGTAATAGCGGCCCCACAGATACGCAGTATTTT.

The chain uses TRBV7-8 and TRBJ2-2, with 8 bases aligning to TRBD1. Germline values: CDR1 SGHVS, CDR2 FQNEAQ. This CDR3 comprises 15 residues. V trimming: 6 bases; J trimming: 2 bases; junction bases outside the gene matches: 5. CDR3 region: CASRGQGRNTGELFF. DNA for the CDR3: TGTGCCAGCAGAGGACAGGGACGAAACACCGGGGAGCTGTTTTTT.

This chain joins TRBV29-1 and TRBJ2-2; D could derive from TRBD1 or TRBD2 (6 bases each). Trimming shortened V by 7 bases and J by 2 bases, and 17 bases separated the two germline ends. Germline values: CDR1 SQVTM, CDR2 ANQGSEA. This CDR3 is built from 15 residues. CDR3 loop: CSAWLRGPNTGELFF. The DNA for the CDR3 is TGCAGCGCTTGGTTACGGGGGCCTAACACCGGGGAGCTGTTTTTT.

The chain has TRBV6-1 and TRBJ1-6; D may be TRBD1 (6 bases). The CDR3 has 17 amino acids. CDR1 is MNHNS, CDR2 SASEGT, per germline. V lost 5 bases and J lost 5, with 19 bases in between. The CDR3 region is CASSPPFGGPNNSPLHF. The DNA for the CDR3 is TGTGCCAGCAGTCCTCCATTCGGGGGCCCGAATAATTCACCCCTCCACTTT.

The chain employs TRBV7-8 and TRBJ1-1; D is possibly TRBD1 (6 bases). This CDR3 has 14 residues. Germline loops: CDR1 SGHVS, CDR2 FQNEAQ. Trimming stripped 5 bases from V and 2 bases from J, with 12 bases between. CDR3 bases: TGTGCCAGCAGCCCGGACAGTTATAACACTGAAGCTTTCTTT. It specifies CASSPDSYNTEAFF.

The V and J genes are TRBV5-1 and TRBJ1-2; TRBD1 is a possible D gene (5 bases). The length of the CDR3 is 14 residues. Trimming took 5 bases from V and 5 from J, leaving 16 bases between them. In germline, CDR1 is SGHRS, CDR2 YFSETQ. The CDR3 loop reads CASRSGDREYGYTF. The CDR3 DNA follows: TGCGCCAGCAGGTCCGGCGACAGAGAGTATGGCTACACCTTC. Combining the CDR3 with reference TRBV5-1 and TRBJ1-2 gives the whole variable domain KAGVTQTPRYLIKTRGQQVTLSCSPISGHRSVSWYQQTPGQGLQFLFEYFSETQRNKGNFPGRFSGRQFSNSRSEMNVSTLELGDSALYLCASRSGDREYGYTFGSGTRLTVV.

The chain links TRBV7-9 to TRBJ2-3; 8 bases line up with TRBD2. The CDR3 extends over 16 amino acids. In germline, CDR1 is SEHNR, CDR2 FQNEAQ (reference sequence). The ends lost 4 bases at V and 4 bases at J; junction bases unmatched: 10. CDR3 in amino acids: CASSSFLAGEPDTQYF. The DNA for the CDR3 is TGTGCCAGCAGCTCCTTTCTAGCGGGCGAACCAGATACGCAGTATTTT.

This chain joins TRBV20-1 and TRBJ2-7; 9 nucleotides agree with TRBD2. Losses at the gene ends were 5 bases for V and 10 bases for J; bases not matched to a gene: 9. The CDR3 consists of 12 residues. Germline-derived CDR1 and CDR2 are DFQATT and SNEGSKA (reference sequence). Written as DNA, the CDR3 is TGCAGTGCTTTGGGCGGGGGGGCCGCCCAGTACTTC. Residues: CSALGGGAAQYF.

There are many counts of this clonotype. The CDR3 region has the DNA TGTGCCATCGCCCTAGGAGACAGGGGGGCCTACGAGCAGTACTTC. Translation gives CAIALGDRGAYEQYF. The chain uses TRBV10-3 and TRBJ2-7; 9 positions match TRBD1. Germline values: CDR1 ENHRY, CDR2 SYGVKD. The CDR3 sequence is 15 residues long. V shed 8 bases, J shed 2 bases, and the junction held 10 bases outside the gene matches.

A few counts support this clonotype. J is TRBJ2-1 and V is TRBV7-8, with TRBD1 matching 9 bases. This CDR3 comprises 17 residues. Germline CDR1 and CDR2: SGHVS and FQNEAQ. J lost 2 bases, V lost 10 bases, and 15 bases had no gene match. The CDR3 spells CATDSDGGQGPYNEQFF. The CDR3, as DNA: TGTGCCACCGACTCGGATGGTGGACAGGGGCCCTACAATGAGCAGTTCTTC. The full variable domain, with the rest looked up from reference TRBV7-8 and TRBJ2-1, is GAGVSQSPRYKVAKRGQDVALRCDPISGHVSLFWYQQALGQGPEFLTYFQNEAQLDKSGLPSDRFFAERPEGSVSTLKIQRTQQEDSAVYLCATDSDGGQGPYNEQFFGPGTRLTVL.

The chain links TRBV21-1 to TRBJ1-2; the table names TRBD1, a call not compared with the DNA. TRBV21-1 is noted as a pseudogene. The CDR3 runs to 13 residues. This CDR3 reads CASSKGLDRDDTF. CDR3 nucleotide sequence: TGTGCCAGCAGCAAAGGGCTGGACAGGGACGACACCTTC.

The rearrangement links TRBV7-8 to TRBJ2-7, with D possibly matching TRBD2 (6 bases). The germline gives CDR1 SGHVS, CDR2 FQNEAQ. Trimming shortened V by 6 bases and J by 2 bases, and 11 bases separated the two germline ends. This CDR3 is 13 amino acids long. The chain's CDR3 is CASRPSSAYEQYF. The CDR3 region has the DNA TGTGCCAGCAGACCCTCTAGCGCCTACGAGCAGTACTTC.

This clonotype was seen more than once but under ten times. The V call is TRBV5-1, the J call TRBJ2-3; 7 bases map to TRBD1. The CDR3 has 15 residues. The junction had 10 bases not matched to a gene; V was cut back by 4 bases and J by 5 bases. CDR1 and CDR2 from the germline V gene are SGHRS and YFSETQ. The CDR3 sequence: CASSIQGSHGDTQYF. CDR3 nucleotide sequence: TGCGCCAGCAGCATACAGGGGTCCCATGGAGATACGCAGTATTTT. Based on the CDR3 plus reference TRBV5-1 and TRBJ2-3, the full variable domain is KAGVTQTPRYLIKTRGQQVTLSCSPISGHRSVSWYQQTPGQGLQFLFEYFSETQRNKGNFPGRFSGRQFSNSRSEMNVSTLELGDSALYLCASSIQGSHGDTQYFGPGTRLTVL.

The sample holds many counts of this clonotype. CDR3 coding DNA: TGCGCCAGCACCGGGACAGGGTCAACGAATGTTCAGTACTTC. This encodes CASTGTGSTNVQYF. The rearrangement uses TRBV4-1 and TRBJ2-4; 9 bases map to TRBD1. This CDR3 comprises 14 residues. The V gene's germline CDR1 is MGHRA and CDR2 YSYEKL. The V gene end was trimmed by 7 bases and the J gene end by 11 bases; junction bases not matched to a gene: 12.